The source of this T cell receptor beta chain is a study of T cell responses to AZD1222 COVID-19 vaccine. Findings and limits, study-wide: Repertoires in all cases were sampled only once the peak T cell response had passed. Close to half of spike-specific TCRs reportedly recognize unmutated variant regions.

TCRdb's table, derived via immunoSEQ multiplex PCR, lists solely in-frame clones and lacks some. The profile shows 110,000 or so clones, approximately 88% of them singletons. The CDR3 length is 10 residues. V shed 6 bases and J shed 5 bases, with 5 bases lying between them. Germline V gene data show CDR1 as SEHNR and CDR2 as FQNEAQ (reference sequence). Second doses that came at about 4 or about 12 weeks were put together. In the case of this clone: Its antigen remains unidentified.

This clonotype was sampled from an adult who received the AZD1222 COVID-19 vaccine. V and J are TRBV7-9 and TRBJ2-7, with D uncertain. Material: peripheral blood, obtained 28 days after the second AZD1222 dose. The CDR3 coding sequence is TGTGCCAGCAGGGGAAACGAGCAGTACTTC. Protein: CASRGNEQYF. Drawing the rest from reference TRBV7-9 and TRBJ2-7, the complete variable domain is DTGVSQNPRHKITKRGQNVTFRCDPISEHNRLYWYRQTLGQGPEFLTYFQNEAQLEKSRLLSDRFSAERPKGSFSTLEIQRTEQGDSAMYLCASRGNEQYFGPGTRLTVT.